This T cell receptor (beta chain) originates from a study of shared clonotypes between healthy human individuals. Study-wide results and limits: The rarefaction results pointed to incomplete sorted-subset sequencing despite large depth.

V shed 1 base, J shed 1 base, and the junction held 2 bases outside the gene matches. CDR1 and CDR2 from the germline V gene are LGHNA and YSLEER. The CDR3 covers 15 residues. Remarks on this clone: Its matching antigen is unknown.

Under the authors' procedure: Junction-only sequences produced by ImmunoSEQ had no quality scores, so filtering differed. TCRdb's copy holds only in-frame clones and misses some; the assay was immunoSEQ multiplex PCR. V, J and clone size were drawn from that table, and D and trimming were deduced from the DNA. The table has millions of clones, 85% to 95% seen once; the top ten hold around 0.14%. Sequencing was carried out using naive CD4+ T cells sorted from blood. As to subset: CD45RA+ positively selected. This clonotype was obtained from a man younger than 35 in good health. This rearrangement joins TRBV4-3 to TRBJ2-7, with 9 nucleotides matching TRBD1. Here the CDR3 reads CASSQGDRGSYEQYF. CDR3 bases: TGCGCCAGCAGCCAAGGAGACAGGGGGTCCTACGAGCAGTACTTC.